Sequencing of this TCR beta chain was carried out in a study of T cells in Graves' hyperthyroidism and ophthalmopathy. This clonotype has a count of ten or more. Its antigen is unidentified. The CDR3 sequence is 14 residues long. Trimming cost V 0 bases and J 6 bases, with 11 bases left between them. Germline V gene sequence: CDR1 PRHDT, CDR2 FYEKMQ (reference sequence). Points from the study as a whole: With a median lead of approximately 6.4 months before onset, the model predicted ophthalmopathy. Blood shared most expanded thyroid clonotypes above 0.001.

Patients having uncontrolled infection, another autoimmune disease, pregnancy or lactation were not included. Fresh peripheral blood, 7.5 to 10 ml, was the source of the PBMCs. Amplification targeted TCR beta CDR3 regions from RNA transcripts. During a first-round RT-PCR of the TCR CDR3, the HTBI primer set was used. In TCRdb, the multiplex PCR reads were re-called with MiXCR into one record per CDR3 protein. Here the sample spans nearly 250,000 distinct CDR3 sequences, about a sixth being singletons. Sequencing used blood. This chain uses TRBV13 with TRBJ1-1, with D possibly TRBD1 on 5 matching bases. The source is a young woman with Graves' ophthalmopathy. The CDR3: CASSLGGDFAEAFF. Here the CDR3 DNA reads TGTGCCAGCAGCTTAGGAGGGGACTTCGCTGAAGCTTTCTTT.